The 13 T cell receptor beta chains below all came from one sample that was sequenced in a study of T-cell memory formation after mild COVID-19. Each CDR3 protein gets one entry after TCRdb re-called the 5' RACE reads with MiXCR. The sample has some 150,000 distinct CDR3 sequences; roughly a fifth are singletons. The sample taken for sequencing was PBMCs or a T cell subset sorted from them (not recorded which). The origin of the receptors is an adult woman who had mild COVID-19 (a few samples of this study predate the infection). Cell type and time point are not known.

This clonotype was counted between two and nine times. The V and J genes are TRBV9 and TRBJ2-4; the D is unclear. The V gene's germline CDR1 is SGDLS and CDR2 YYNGEE. The germline V and J ends were trimmed by 0 bases and 5 bases, with 6 bases remaining between them. There are 13 residues in the CDR3. The CDR3 coding sequence is TGTGCCAGCAGCGTAGGGGCAGAAAACATTCAGTACTTC. Its translation is CASSVGAENIQYF.

The chain combines TRBV11-2 with TRBJ2-3; 9 nucleotides line up with TRBD1. Germline assignment: CDR1 SGHAT and CDR2 FQNNGV. Trimming at V came to 3 bases and at J to 4 bases, leaving 5 bases not matched to a gene. The CDR3 is made up of 15 amino acids. The CDR3 spells CASSFPGQGSDTQYF. CDR3 nucleotides: TGTGCCAGCAGCTTTCCGGGACAGGGATCAGATACGCAGTATTTT.

This clonotype came up many times. The genes are TRBV29-1 and TRBJ1-1, with TRBD1 identical over 7 bases. With V trimmed by 7 bases and J by 6 bases, 8 bases remained unmatched. The CDR3 length is 12 residues. From germline, CDR1 is SQVTM and CDR2 ANQGSEA. The DNA of the CDR3 is TGCAGCGCCTCCAGGGGGAGGGCTGAAGCTTTCTTT. This encodes CSASRGRAEAFF. Based on the CDR3 plus reference TRBV29-1 and TRBJ1-1, the full variable domain is SAVISQKPSRDICQRGTSLTIQCQVDSQVTMMFWYRQQPGQSLTLIATANQGSEATYESGFVIDKFPISRPNLTFSTLTVSNMSPEDSSIYLCSASRGRAEAFFGQGTRLTVV.

There are a few counts of this clonotype. The chain links TRBV9 to TRBJ2-6; the D is unclear. Trimming removed 0 bases at V and 0 bases at J, with 7 bases between. There are 16 residues in the CDR3. CDR1 and CDR2 from the germline V gene are SGDLS and YYNGEE. The CDR3: CASSVGSASGANVLTF. In DNA form, the CDR3 reads TGTGCCAGCAGCGTAGGGTCCGCCTCTGGGGCCAACGTCCTGACTTTC.

The rearrangement joins TRBV27 to TRBJ2-7; D is unresolved. The CDR3 covers 13 residues. V lost 3 bases and J lost 5, with 11 bases in between. Germline CDR1 and CDR2: MNHEY and SMNVEV (reference sequence). The DNA for the CDR3 is TGTGCCAGCAGTTTTCGCCGTTATCACGAGCAGTACTTC. Translation gives CASSFRRYHEQYF.

The chain is built from TRBV6-1 and TRBJ2-5, with TRBD2 matching over 11 bases. The CDR3 sequence is 17 residues long. J was trimmed by 1 base and V by 4 bases; bases with no gene match: 8. Germline V gene data show CDR1 as MNHNS and CDR2 as SASEGT. CDR3 in amino acids: CASSARRLAGIQETQYF. CDR3 DNA: TGTGCCAGCAGTGCTCGCCGACTAGCGGGGATCCAAGAGACCCAGTACTTC.

This clonotype was found a few times. This chain uses TRBV5-5 with TRBJ2-5; perhaps TRBD1 as D (5 bases). Germline CDR1 is SGHKS and CDR2 is YYEKEE (reference sequence). Trimming pared 4 bases from V and 2 bases from J, leaving 12 bases between. The CDR3 totals 14 residues. The CDR3 sequence is CASSDWGRQETQYF. The CDR3 region has the DNA TGTGCCAGCAGCGATTGGGGCAGACAAGAGACCCAGTACTTC.

This clonotype was recorded many times. The chain joins TRBV20-1 to TRBJ2-1; 8 bases fit TRBD1. CDR3 length: 11 residues. Germline assignment: CDR1 DFQATT and CDR2 SNEGSKA (reference sequence). The V and J ends lost 5 bases and 8 bases, in that order; junction bases with no gene match: 2. This CDR3 reads CSAGQGYEQFF. CDR3 DNA: TGCAGTGCTGGACAGGGTTATGAGCAGTTCTTC.

CDR3: CASSPGHWDTEAFF. Written as DNA, the CDR3 is TGTGCCAGCAGTCCGGGACACTGGGACACTGAAGCTTTCTTT. The rearrangement links TRBV6-1 to TRBJ1-1, with a possible D match to TRBD1 (6 bases). The CDR3 covers 14 residues. V lost 5 bases, J lost 3 bases, and 13 bases lay in between. Germline values: CDR1 MNHNS, CDR2 SASEGT.

In this sample, this clonotype turned up a few times. The V call is TRBV18, the J call TRBJ1-2; perhaps TRBD1 as D (5 bases). The V end lost 3 bases, the J end lost 7 bases, and 12 bases lay between the germline ends. CDR3 length equals 13 residues. Germline values: CDR1 KGHSH, CDR2 LQKENI. The CDR3 DNA is TGTGCCAGCTCACCTAACGGGGCTGGTGGCTACACCTTC. As protein: CASSPNGAGGYTF.

A single count supports this clonotype. The chain is built from TRBV7-6 and TRBJ2-5; D is unclear. V was shortened by 3 bases and J by 2 bases, with 7 bases between the two germline ends. In germline, CDR1 is SGHVS, CDR2 FNYEAQ. The CDR3 extends over 13 amino acids. CDR3 loop: CASSLQVQETQYF. In DNA, the CDR3 is TGTGCCAGCAGCTTGCAGGTACAAGAGACCCAGTACTTC.

This clonotype has only a few counts. This chain uses TRBV29-1 with TRBJ2-7; tentative D call: TRBD2 (7 bases). The CDR3 has 14 residues. Germline assignment: CDR1 SQVTM and CDR2 ANQGSEA. The V end was cut by 8 bases, the J end by 2 bases, with 19 bases between. CDR3 protein: CSHWEGQPTYEQYF. CDR3 coding DNA: TGCAGCCATTGGGAGGGACAACCGACCTACGAGCAGTACTTC.

This clonotype was found a few times. The chain is built from TRBV7-2 and TRBJ1-4; 7 positions agree with TRBD1. The CDR3 loop spans 16 amino acids. Germline V gene data show CDR1 as SGHTA and CDR2 as FQGNSA. Germline trimming cut 5 bases from V and 0 bases from J; bases unmatched to any gene: 6. This CDR3 reads CASSPDQGATNEKLFF. The CDR3 bases are TGTGCCAGCAGCCCCGACCAGGGGGCAACTAATGAAAAACTGTTTTTT.